Shown below are 4 T cell receptor beta chains from a single sample sequenced in a study of beta chain features in type 1 diabetes. Isolated RNA was reverse transcribed in full, so expressed TCRB transcripts were sequenced. Repertoires were generated with immunoSEQ multiplex PCR, while TCRdb's copy carries only in-frame clones and drops some. Counted here are roughly 730,000 clones, over 10% occurring once; the ten biggest clones make up less than 0.025%. Their specific antigens are unknown. Regarding the study as a whole: Shortening that was moderate but significant affected the TCRB CDR3s of Type 1 diabetes patients in all four CD4+ subsets.

The material sequenced was naive CD4+ T cells from blood. These receptors came from a man in his late teens or twenties with type 1 diabetes.

The chain couples TRBV20-1 to TRBJ2-3; tentatively, D is TRBD1 or TRBD2 (5 bases each). This CDR3 contains 11 residues. Per the germline V gene, CDR1 is DFQATT and CDR2 is SNEGSKA (reference sequence). Here the CDR3 reads CSARGSDTQYF. CDR3 sequence (DNA): TGCAGCGCGAGGGGATCAGATACGCAGTATTTT.

The chain joins TRBV30 to TRBJ1-6; D gene uncertain. CDR3 length: 15 residues. Germline values: CDR1 GTSNPN, CDR2 SVGIG (reference sequence). Deletions cut 4 bases from V and 2 bases from J, with 12 bases between. The CDR3 protein is CAWTGVWPYNSPLHF. The DNA of the CDR3 is TGTGCCTGGACCGGGGTGTGGCCCTATAATTCACCCCTCCACTTT.

V and J are TRBV10-3 and TRBJ2-5; TRBD2 agrees at 9 bases. The CDR3 is made up of 15 amino acids. The germline CDR1 and CDR2 sequences are ENHRY and SYGVKD. V gave up 5 bases and J gave up 1 base; unmatched junction bases: 5. The CDR3, as DNA: TGTGCCATCAGTTCTAGCGGGGCCTCCCAAGAGACCCAGTACTTC. Amino acid sequence: CAISSSGASQETQYF.

The sample holds a few counts of this clone. The genes are TRBV30 and TRBJ2-5; perhaps TRBD2 as D (5 bases). The J call may be wrong; the DNA end is better matched by TRBJ2-7. This CDR3 spans 15 amino acids. The germline V gene encodes CDR1 GTSNPN and CDR2 SVGIG (reference sequence). The CDR3 is CAWSAEGSLNGEQYF. The CDR3 DNA reads as TGTGCCTGGAGTGCCGAGGGATCACTTAATGGCGAGCAGTACTTC.